Sequencing of this T cell receptor beta chain was carried out in a study of OX40 agonist ivuxolimab in advanced cancers. TCRdb keeps only in-frame clones here, not all; method: immunoSEQ multiplex PCR. The sample has 50,000 to 75,000 clones; about 85% are singletons. The CDR3 runs to 16 residues. The germline V gene encodes CDR1 SGHAT and CDR2 FQDESV (reference sequence). J gave up 5 bases and V 1 base, and 4 bases lay outside the gene matches. Here the sequenced sample was CD4+ or CD8+ T cells sorted from blood, taken in a trial of the OX40 agonist ivuxolimab. The sequence was collected from an adult with an advanced solid tumor such as melanoma, head and neck, liver or kidney cancer. The V and J genes are TRBV11-1 and TRBJ2-1; 11 positions match TRBD1. The CDR3 nucleotides read TGTGCCAGCAGCTTAGGGGACAGGGGGAGAGACAATGAGCAGTTCTTC. It yields the protein CASSLGDRGRDNEQFF.